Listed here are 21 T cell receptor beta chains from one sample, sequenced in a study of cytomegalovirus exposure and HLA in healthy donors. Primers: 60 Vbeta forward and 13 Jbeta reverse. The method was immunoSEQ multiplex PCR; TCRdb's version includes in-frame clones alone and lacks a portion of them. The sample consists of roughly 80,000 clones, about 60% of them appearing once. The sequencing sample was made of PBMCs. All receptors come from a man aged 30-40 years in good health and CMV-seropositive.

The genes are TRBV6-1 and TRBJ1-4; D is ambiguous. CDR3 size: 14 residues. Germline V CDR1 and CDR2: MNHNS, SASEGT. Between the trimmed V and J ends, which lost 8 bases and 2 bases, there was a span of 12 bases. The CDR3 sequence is CASWRAWTNEKLFF. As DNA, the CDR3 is TGTGCCAGCTGGCGGGCGTGGACTAATGAAAAACTGTTTTTT.

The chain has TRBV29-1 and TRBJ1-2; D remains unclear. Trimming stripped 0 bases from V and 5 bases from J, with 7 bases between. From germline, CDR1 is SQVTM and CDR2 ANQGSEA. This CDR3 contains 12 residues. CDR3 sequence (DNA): TGCAGCGTTGAAGAAGGGAGTTATGGCTACACCTTC. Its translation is CSVEEGSYGYTF.

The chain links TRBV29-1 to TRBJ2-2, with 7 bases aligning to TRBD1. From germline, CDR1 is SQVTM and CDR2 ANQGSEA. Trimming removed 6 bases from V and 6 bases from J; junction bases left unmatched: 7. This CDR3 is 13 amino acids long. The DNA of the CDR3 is TGCAGCGTAATACCCCAGGGGGCCGGGGAGCTGTTTTTT. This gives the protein CSVIPQGAGELFF.

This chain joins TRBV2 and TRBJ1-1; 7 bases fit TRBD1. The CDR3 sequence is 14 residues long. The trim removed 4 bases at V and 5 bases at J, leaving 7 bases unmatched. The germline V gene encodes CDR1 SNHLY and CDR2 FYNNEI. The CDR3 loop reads CASSGQGGSTEAFF. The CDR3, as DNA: TGTGCCAGCAGTGGACAGGGTGGGTCGACTGAAGCTTTCTTT.

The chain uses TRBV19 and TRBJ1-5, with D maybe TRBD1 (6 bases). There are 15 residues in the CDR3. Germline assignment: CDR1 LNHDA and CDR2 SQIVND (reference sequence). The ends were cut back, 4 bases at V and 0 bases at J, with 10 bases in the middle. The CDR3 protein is CASSRDRYSNQPQHF. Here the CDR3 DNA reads TGTGCCAGTAGTAGAGACAGGTATAGCAATCAGCCCCAGCATTTT.

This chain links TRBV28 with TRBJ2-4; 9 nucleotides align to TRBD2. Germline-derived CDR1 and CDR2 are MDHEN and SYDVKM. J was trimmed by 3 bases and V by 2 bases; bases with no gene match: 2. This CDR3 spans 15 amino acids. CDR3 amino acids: CASSLRGGGKNIQYF. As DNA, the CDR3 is TGTGCCAGCAGTTTACGCGGGGGGGGCAAAAACATTCAGTACTTC.

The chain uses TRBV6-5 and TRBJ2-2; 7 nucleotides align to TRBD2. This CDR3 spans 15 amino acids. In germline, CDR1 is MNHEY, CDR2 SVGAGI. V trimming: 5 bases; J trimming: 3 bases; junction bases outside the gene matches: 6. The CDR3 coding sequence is TGTGCCAGCAGTGGGGGGGGGACGGACACCGGGGAGCTGTTTTTT. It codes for CASSGGGTDTGELFF.

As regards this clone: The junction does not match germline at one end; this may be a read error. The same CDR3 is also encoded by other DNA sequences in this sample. The CDR3 sequence is CASSWEGGYQETQYF. In DNA, the CDR3 is TGCGCCAGCAGCTGGGAGGGGGGGTACCAGGAGACCCAGTACTTC. The chain has TRBV5-1 and TRBJ2-5; D is possibly TRBD2 (7 bases). CDR1 SGHRS and CDR2 YFSETQ come from the germline V gene. The CDR3 contains 15 residues. Variable domain in full (rest from reference TRBV5-1 and TRBJ2-5): KAGVTQTPRYLIKTRGQQVTLSCSPISGHRSVSWYQQTPGQGLQFLFEYFSETQRNKGNFPGRFSGRQFSNSRSEMNVSTLELGDSALYLCASSWEGGYQETQYFGPGTRLLVL.

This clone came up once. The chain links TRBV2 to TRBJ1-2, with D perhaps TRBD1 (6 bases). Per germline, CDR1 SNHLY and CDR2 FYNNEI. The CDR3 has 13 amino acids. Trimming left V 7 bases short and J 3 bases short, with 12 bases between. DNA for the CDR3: TGTGCCAGCACCCAGGACAGAGACTATGGCTACACCTTC. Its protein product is CASTQDRDYGYTF.

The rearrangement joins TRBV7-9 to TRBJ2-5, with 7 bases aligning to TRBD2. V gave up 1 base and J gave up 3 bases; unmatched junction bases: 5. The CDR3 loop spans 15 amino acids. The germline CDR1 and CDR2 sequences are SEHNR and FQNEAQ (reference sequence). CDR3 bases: TGTGCCAGCAGCTTAGGAAGGGCGGGAGAAGAGACCCAGTACTTC. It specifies CASSLGRAGEETQYF.

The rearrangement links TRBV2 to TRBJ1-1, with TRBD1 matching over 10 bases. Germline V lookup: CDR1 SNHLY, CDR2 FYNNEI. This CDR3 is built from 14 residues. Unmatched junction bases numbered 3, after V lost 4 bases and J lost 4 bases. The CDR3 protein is CASSGQGASTEAFF. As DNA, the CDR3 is TGTGCCAGCAGTGGACAGGGGGCGAGCACTGAAGCTTTCTTT. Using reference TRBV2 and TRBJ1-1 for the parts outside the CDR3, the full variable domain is EPEVTQTPSHQVTQMGQEVILRCVPISNHLYFYWYRQILGQKVEFLVSFYNNEISEKSEIFDDQFSVERPDGSNFTLKIRSTKLEDSAMYFCASSGQGASTEAFFGQGTRLTVV.

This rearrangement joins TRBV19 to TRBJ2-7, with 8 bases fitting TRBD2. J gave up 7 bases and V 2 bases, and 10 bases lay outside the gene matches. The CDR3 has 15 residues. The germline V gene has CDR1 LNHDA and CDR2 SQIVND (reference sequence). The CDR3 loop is CASSITGGDQGEQYF. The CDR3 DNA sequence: TGTGCCAGTAGTATAACCGGGGGGGACCAGGGAGAGCAGTACTTC.

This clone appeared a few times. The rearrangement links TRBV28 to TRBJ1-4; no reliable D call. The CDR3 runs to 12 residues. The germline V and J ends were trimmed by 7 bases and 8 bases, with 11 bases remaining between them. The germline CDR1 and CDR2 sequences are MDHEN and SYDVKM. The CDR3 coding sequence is TGTGCCAGCACCAGTTTACGCGAAAAACTGTTTTTT. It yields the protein CASTSLREKLFF.

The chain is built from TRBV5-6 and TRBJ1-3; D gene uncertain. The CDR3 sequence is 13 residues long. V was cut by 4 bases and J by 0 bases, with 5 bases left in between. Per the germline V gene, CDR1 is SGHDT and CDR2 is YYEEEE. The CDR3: CASSPYSGNTIYF. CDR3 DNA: TGTGCCAGCAGCCCTTACTCTGGAAACACCATATATTTT.

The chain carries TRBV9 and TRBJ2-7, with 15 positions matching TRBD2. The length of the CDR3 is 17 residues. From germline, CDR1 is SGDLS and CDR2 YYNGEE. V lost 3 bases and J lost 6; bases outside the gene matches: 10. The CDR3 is CASSGRTSGGGLREQYF. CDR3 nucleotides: TGTGCCAGCAGCGGCCGGACTAGCGGGGGGGGCCTCCGCGAGCAGTACTTC.

For the CDR3, the DNA is TGCGCCAGCAGTGAAACAGGGAAAGAATCACCCCTCCACTTT. It codes for CASSETGKESPLHF. The chain links TRBV10-2 to TRBJ1-6; D is possibly TRBD1 (6 bases). This CDR3 is built from 14 residues. The V end was cut by 3 bases, the J end by 10 bases, with 13 bases between. CDR1 is WSHSY and CDR2 is SAAADI in the germline V gene.

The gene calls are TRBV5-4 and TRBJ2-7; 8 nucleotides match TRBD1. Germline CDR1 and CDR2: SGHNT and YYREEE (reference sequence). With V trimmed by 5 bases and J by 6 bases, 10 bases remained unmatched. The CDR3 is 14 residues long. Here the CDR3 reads CASSSYFGTGEQYF. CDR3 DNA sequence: TGTGCCAGCAGTTCCTATTTCGGGACAGGCGAGCAGTACTTC.

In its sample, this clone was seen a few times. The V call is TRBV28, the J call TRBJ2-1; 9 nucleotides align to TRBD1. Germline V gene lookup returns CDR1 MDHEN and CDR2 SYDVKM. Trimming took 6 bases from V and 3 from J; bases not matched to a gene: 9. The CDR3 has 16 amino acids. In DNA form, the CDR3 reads TGTGCCAGCAGACGAACAGGGGGCCGGGGCTACAATGAGCAGTTCTTC. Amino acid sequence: CASRRTGGRGYNEQFF.

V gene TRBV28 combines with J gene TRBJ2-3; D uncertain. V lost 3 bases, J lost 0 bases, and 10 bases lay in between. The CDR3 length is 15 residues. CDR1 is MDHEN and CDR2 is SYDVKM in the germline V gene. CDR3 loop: CASSLAESSTDTQYF. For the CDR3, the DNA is TGTGCCAGCAGTTTGGCGGAGTCTAGCACAGATACGCAGTATTTT.

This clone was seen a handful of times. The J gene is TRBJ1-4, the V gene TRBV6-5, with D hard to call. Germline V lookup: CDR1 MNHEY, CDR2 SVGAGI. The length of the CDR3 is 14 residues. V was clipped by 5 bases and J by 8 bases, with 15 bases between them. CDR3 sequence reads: CASSDFGLGEKLFF. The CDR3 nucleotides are TGTGCCAGCAGTGACTTTGGGCTTGGGGAAAAACTGTTTTTT.

The CDR3 DNA reads TGTGCCAGCAGTTTACCACAGGGGGGGACAGAGACCCAGTACTTC. Encoded protein: CASSLPQGGTETQYF. This chain uses TRBV28 with TRBJ2-5, with D possibly TRBD1 on 8 matching bases. The germline V gene has CDR1 MDHEN and CDR2 SYDVKM. V lost 2 bases to trimming and J lost 4 bases, with 14 bases between them. This CDR3 is built from 15 residues.